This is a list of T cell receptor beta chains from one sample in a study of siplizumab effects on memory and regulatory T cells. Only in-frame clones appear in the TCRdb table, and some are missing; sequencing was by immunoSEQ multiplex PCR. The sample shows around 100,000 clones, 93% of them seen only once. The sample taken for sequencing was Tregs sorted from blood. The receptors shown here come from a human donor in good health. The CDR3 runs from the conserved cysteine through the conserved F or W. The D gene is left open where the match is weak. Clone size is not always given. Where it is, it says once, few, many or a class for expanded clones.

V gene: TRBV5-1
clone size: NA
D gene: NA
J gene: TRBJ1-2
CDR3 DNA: TGCGCCAGCAGCTTGGTGTCAGGCAGCTATGGCTACACCTTC
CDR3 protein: CASSLVSGSYGYTF

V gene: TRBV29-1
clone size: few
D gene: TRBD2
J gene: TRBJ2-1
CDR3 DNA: TGCAGCGTGGGGACTAGCGGGAACCGAGGAGAGCAGTTCTTC
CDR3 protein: CSVGTSGNRGEQFF

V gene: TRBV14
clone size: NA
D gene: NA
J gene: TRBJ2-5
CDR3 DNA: TGTGCCAGCAGCCAAGATCACGGTAGCGTGGAGACCCAGTACTTC
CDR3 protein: CASSQDHGSVETQYF

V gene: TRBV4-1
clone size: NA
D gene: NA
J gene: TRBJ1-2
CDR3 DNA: TGCGCCAGCAGCCAAGATCTAACTAACTATGGCTACACCTTC
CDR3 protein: CASSQDLTNYGYTF

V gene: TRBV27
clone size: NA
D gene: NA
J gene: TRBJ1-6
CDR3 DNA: TGTGCCAGCAGTTGGGGGAGCTCCTATAATTCACCCCTCCACTTT
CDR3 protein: CASSWGSSYNSPLHF

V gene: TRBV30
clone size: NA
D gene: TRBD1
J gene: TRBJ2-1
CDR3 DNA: TGTGCCTGGAGGTGGGCAGGGGGTTACAATGAGCAGTTCTTC
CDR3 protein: CAWRWAGGYNEQFF

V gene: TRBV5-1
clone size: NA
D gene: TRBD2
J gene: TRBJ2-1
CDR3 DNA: TGCGCCAGCAGCTTGGGGGGTACTAGCGTCAATGAGCAGTTCTTC
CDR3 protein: CASSLGGTSVNEQFF

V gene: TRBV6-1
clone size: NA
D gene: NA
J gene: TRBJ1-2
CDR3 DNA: TGTGCCAGCAGTCAGGAAAAGTTTAACTATGGCTACACCTTC
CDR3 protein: CASSQEKFNYGYTF

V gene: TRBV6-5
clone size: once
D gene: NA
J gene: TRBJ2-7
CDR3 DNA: TGTGCCAGCAGTTTACAATCAGAGTACGAGCAGTACTTC
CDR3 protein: CASSLQSEYEQYF

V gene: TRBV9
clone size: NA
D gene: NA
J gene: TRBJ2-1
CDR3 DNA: TGTGCCAGCAGCGTAGGAGTACTATCCTACAATGAGCAGTTCTTC
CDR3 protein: CASSVGVLSYNEQFF

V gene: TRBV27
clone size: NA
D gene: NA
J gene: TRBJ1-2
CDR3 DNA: TGTGCCAGCAGGGGCGGAAACCGCTATGGCTACACCTTC
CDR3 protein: CASRGGNRYGYTF

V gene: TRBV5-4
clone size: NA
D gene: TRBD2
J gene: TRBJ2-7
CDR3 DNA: TGTGCCAGCAGCTGGGGGCTAGCGGGACGCGAGCAGTACTTC
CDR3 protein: CASSWGLAGREQYF

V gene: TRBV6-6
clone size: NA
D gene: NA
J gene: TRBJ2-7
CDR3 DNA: TGTGCCAGCAGTTACTCGAGGACAGAGTCCTACGAGCAGTACTTC
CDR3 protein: CASSYSRTESYEQYF

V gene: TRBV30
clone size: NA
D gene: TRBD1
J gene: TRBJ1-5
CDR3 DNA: TGTGCCTGGGGAACCGAGGGGGCACGGCCCCAGCATTTT
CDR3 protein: CAWGTEGARPQHF

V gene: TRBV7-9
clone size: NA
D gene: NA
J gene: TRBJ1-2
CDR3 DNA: TGTGCCAGCAGCTTTAACTATGGCTACACCTTC
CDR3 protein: CASSFNYGYTF

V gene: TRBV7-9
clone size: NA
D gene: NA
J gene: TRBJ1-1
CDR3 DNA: TGTGCCAGCAGCTTAGGAGTGGAGTGGGGCACTGAAGCTTTCTTT
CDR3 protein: CASSLGVEWGTEAFF

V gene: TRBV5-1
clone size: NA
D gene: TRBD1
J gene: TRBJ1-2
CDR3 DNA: TGCGCCAGCAGCCAAGGACAGGGTTTCTATGGCTACACCTTC
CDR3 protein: CASSQGQGFYGYTF

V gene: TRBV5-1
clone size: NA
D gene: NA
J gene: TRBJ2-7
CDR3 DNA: TGCGCCAGCAGCTTAGGAACAGTCTACGAGCAGTACTTC
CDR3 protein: CASSLGTVYEQYF

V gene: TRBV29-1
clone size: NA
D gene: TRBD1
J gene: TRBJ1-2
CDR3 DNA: TGCAGCGGCTGGACAGGTCGCGGGTATGGCTACACCTTC
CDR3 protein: CSGWTGRGYGYTF

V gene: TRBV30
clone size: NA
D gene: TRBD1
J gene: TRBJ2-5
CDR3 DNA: TGTGCCTGGAGAACAGGGGGAGAGACCCAGTACTTC
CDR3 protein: CAWRTGGETQYF

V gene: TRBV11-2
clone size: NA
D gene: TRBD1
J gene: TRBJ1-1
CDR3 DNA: TGTGCCAGCAGCTTACGGACAGGGTTTTTCGACACTGAAGCTTTCTTT
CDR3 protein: CASSLRTGFFDTEAFF

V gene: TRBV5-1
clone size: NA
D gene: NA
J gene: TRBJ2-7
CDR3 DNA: TGCGCCAGCAGCTCTCGGGCCTCCTACGAGCAGTACTTC
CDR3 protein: CASSSRASYEQYF

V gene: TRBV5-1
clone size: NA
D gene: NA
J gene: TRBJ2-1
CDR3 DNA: TGCGCCAGCACAGAGAATAATCAGCAGTTCTTC
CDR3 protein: CASTENNQQFF

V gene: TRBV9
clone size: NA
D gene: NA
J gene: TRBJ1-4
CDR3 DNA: TGTGCCAGCAGCTTACTAGCTTCTAATGAAAAACTGTTTTTT
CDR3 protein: CASSLLASNEKLFF

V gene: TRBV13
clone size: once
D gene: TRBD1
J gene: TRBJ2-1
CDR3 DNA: TGTGCCAGCAGAACGGGACAGGGCGGCTACAATGAGCAGTTCTTC
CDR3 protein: CASRTGQGGYNEQFF

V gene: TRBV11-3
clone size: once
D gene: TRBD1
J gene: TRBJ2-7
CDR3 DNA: TGTGCCAGCAGGGGACAGCCGAACTCCTACGAGCAGTACTTC
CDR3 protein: CASRGQPNSYEQYF

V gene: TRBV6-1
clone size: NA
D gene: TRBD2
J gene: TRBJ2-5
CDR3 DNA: TGTGCCAGCCGGGGGGGGACCCAGTACTTC
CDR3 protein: CASRGGTQYF

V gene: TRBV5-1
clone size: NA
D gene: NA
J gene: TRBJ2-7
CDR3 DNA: TGCGCCAGCAGCTCTAACGGCCTCTACGAGCAGTACTTC
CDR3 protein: CASSSNGLYEQYF

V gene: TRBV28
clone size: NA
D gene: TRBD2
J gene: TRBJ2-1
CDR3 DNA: TGTGCCAGCAGTTTCGTAGCGGGAGTAACCTACAATGAGCAGTTCTTC
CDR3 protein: CASSFVAGVTYNEQFF

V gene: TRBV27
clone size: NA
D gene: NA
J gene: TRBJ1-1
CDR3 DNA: TGTGCCAGCAGTACAACAGGGTTGGTAACTTTCTTT
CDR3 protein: CASSTTGLVTFF

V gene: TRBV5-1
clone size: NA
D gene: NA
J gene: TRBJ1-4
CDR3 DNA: TGCGCCAGCAGCCTTAGGGAGGGTGAAAAACTGTTTTTT
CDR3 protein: CASSLREGEKLFF

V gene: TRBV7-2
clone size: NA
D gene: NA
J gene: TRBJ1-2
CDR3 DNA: TGTGCCAGCAGCCTAACGACATATGGCTACACCTTC
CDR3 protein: CASSLTTYGYTF

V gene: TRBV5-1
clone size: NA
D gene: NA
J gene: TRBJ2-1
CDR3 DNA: TGCGCCAGCAGCTTGGAGGCCAATGAGCAGTTCTTC
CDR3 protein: CASSLEANEQFF

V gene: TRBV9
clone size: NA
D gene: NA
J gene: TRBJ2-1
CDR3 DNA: TGTGCCAGCAGCAACCGGGACTTGAATGAGCAGTTCTTC
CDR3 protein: CASSNRDLNEQFF

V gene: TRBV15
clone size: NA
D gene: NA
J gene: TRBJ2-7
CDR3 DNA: TGTGCCACCAGCAGGACACGGGCGGGCCCCTACGAGCAGTACTTC
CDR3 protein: CATSRTRAGPYEQYF

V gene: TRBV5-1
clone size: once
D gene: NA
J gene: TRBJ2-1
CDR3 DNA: TGCGCCAGCAGTAACCAACAGGGCGATGAGCAGTTCTTC
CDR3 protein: CASSNQQGDEQFF

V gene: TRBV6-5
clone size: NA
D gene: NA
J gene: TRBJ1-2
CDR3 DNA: TGTGCCAGCAGTTACAGCACGGCCCCTTTGGGGTATGGCTACACCTTC
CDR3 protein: CASSYSTAPLGYGYTF

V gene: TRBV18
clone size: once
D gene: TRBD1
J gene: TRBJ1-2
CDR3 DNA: TGTGCCAGCTCACCACCCAGGGGGGCGCGGTATGGCTACACCTTC
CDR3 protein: CASSPPRGARYGYTF

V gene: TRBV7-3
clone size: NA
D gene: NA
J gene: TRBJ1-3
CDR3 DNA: TGTGCCAGCAGCGAAACTGTCCCGGGACTGAACTCTGGAAACACCATATATTTT
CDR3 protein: CASSETVPGLNSGNTIYF

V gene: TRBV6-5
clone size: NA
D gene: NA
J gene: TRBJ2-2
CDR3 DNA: TGTGCCAGCACCTCCTGGACCGGGGAGCTGTTTTTT
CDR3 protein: CASTSWTGELFF

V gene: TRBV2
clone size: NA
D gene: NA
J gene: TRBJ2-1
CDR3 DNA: TGTGCCAGCAGTGGACAGTACGGCAATGAGCAGTTCTTC
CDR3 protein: CASSGQYGNEQFF

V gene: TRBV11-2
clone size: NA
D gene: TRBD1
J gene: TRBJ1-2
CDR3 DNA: TGTGCCAGCAGCCCCCTCCTTCTCGGCGAAACAGGGGTTGGTGGCTACACCTTC
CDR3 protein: CASSPLLLGETGVGGYTF

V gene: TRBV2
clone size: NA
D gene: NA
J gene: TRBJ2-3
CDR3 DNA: TGTGCCAGCAAGTCGGTCGGCCTACTCACAGATACGCAGTATTTT
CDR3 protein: CASKSVGLLTDTQYF

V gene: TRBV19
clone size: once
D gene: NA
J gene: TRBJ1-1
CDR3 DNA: TGTGCCAGTAGTGTAGGGACGGAGAATACTGAAGCTTTCTTT
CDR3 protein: CASSVGTENTEAFF

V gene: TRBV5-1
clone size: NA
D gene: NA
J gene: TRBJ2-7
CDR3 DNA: TGCGCCAGCAGCCCAAACAGACGCTCCTACGAGCAGTACTTC
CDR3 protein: CASSPNRRSYEQYF

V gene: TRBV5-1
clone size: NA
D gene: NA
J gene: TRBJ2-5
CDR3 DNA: TGCGCCAGCAGCCAATCAGTGACCCAGTACTTC
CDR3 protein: CASSQSVTQYF

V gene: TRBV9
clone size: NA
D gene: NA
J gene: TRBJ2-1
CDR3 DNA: TGTGCCAGCAGCGTAGAACCCTACAATGAGCAGTTCTTC
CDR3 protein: CASSVEPYNEQFF

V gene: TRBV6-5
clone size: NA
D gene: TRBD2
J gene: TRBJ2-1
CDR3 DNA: TGTGCCAGCAGTAAGGGACTAGCGGAGAACAATGAGCAGTTCTTC
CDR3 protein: CASSKGLAENNEQFF

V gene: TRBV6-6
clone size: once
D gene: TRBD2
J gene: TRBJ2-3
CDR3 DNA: TGTGCCAGCAGAAACGGACTAGCGGGAACAGATACGCAGTATTTT
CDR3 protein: CASRNGLAGTDTQYF

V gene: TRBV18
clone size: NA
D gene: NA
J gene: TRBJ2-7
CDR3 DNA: TGTGCCAGCTCACCCGACAGTTCCTACGAGCAGTACTTC
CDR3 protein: CASSPDSSYEQYF

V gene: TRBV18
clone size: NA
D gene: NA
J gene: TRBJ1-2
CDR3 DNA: TGTGCCAGCTCACCATTCGATGAGGGTGGCTACACCTTC
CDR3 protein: CASSPFDEGGYTF

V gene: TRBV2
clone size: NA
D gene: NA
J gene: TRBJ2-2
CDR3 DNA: TGTGCCAGCAGGAGGGGGGTTACCGACACCGGGGAGCTGTTTTTT
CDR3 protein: CASRRGVTDTGELFF

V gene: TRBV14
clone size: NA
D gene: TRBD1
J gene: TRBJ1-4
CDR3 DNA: TGTGCCAGCAGCCGTAGGATCGGGACAGCTAATGAAAAACTGTTTTTT
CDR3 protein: CASSRRIGTANEKLFF

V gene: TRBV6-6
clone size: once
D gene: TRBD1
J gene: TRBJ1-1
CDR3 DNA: TGTGCCGCCAGACAGGGGCCCCGCATGAACACTGAAGCTTTCTTT
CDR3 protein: CAARQGPRMNTEAFF

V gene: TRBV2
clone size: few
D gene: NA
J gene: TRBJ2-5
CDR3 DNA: TGTGCCAGCGCGAGAGAAAACAGGCGTCAAGAGACCCAGTACTTC
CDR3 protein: CASARENRRQETQYF

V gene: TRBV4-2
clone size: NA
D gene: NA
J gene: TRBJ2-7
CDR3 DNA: TGTGCCAGCAGCCAAGATTCTGGCGGGAACTACGAGCAGTACTTC
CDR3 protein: CASSQDSGGNYEQYF

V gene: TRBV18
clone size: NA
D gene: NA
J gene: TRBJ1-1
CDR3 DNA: TGTGCCAGCTCACTATCCTTGGGTGAAGCTTTCTTT
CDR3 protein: CASSLSLGEAFF

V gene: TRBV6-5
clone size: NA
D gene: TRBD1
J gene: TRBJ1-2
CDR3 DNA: TGTGCCAGCAGTTACGAGACAGGGAGTAACTATGGCTACACCTTC
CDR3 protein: CASSYETGSNYGYTF

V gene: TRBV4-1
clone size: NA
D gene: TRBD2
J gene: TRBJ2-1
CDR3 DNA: TGCGCCAGCAGCCCCTCGGGACTAGCGGGGGGGCTTGGTGAGCAGTTCTTC
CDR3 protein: CASSPSGLAGGLGEQFF